This TCR beta chain was captured in a study of OX40 agonist ivuxolimab in advanced cancers. CDR1 is SQVTM and CDR2 is ANQGSEA in the germline V gene. The V end was cut by 5 bases, the J end by 1 base, with 8 bases between. The length of the CDR3 is 13 residues. Autoimmune disease history or systemic immunosuppression barred patients. Study-wide findings and caveats: The study observed clonal expansion of CD4+ and CD8+ blood T cells by week 6 at 0.1 to 3.0 mg/kg.

The method was immunoSEQ multiplex PCR; TCRdb's version includes in-frame clones alone and lacks a portion of them. The sample shows about 79,000 clones, approximately 92% of them seen only once. A word on this clone: No antigen is known for it.

The source material was CD4+ or CD8+ T cells sorted from blood, sampled in a trial of the OX40 agonist ivuxolimab. This rearrangement joins TRBV29-1 to TRBJ2-2, with TRBD1 as a possible D gene (6 bases). The TCR sequence derives from an adult with an advanced solid tumor such as melanoma, head and neck, liver or kidney cancer. The CDR3 bases are TGCAGCGTTTCGACAGGGAACACCGGGGAGCTGTTTTTT. Translation: CSVSTGNTGELFF.